One T cell receptor beta chain is described in this entry. Its antigen is still unknown. The sample belongs to a study of siplizumab effects on memory and regulatory T cells. Study results and caveats: It seemed that naive T cells were more diverse than memory cells and were major contributors to the alloresponse.

CDR1 is SGHRS, CDR2 YFSETQ, per germline. There are 16 residues in the CDR3. The ends lost 4 bases at V and 2 bases at J; junction bases unmatched: 7. This table comes from immunoSEQ multiplex PCR, and its TCRdb copy is limited to in-frame clones, with some not included. Among 100,000 to 110,000 clones listed, approximately 94% were seen once. This clonotype originated in a human donor in good health. The J gene is TRBJ2-5, the V gene TRBV5-1; TRBD2 matches 11 bases. The source material was non-Treg CD4+ T cells sorted from blood. The CDR3 reads CASSQWGLAVQETQYF. The CDR3 bases are TGCGCCAGCAGCCAGTGGGGACTAGCGGTTCAAGAGACCCAGTACTTC.